This entry lists 19 T cell receptor beta chains sequenced from one sample in a study of blood T cell repertoires in COVID-19. The method was immunoSEQ multiplex PCR; TCRdb's version includes in-frame clones alone and lacks a portion of them. The repertoire holds some 200,000 clones, 70% to 90% seen once, with less than 4.5% in the top ten. The source material was PBMCs or T cells enriched from blood (not recorded which). The source is a woman between 35 and 50 years old with acute COVID-19.

This rearrangement joins TRBV24-1 to TRBJ1-5; tentative D call: TRBD1 (6 bases). This CDR3 region has 14 residues. Germline assignment: CDR1 KGHDR and CDR2 SFDVKD. Trimming cost V 3 bases and J 5 bases, with 10 bases left between them. This chain's CDR3 is CATSDQGTYQPQHF. DNA for the CDR3: TGTGCCACCAGTGATCAAGGGACATATCAGCCCCAGCATTTT.

The rearrangement joins TRBV19 to TRBJ2-2; D possibly corresponds to TRBD1 (6 bases). CDR1 is LNHDA and CDR2 is SQIVND in the germline V gene (reference sequence). The CDR3 covers 16 residues. The ends were cut back, 7 bases at V and 2 bases at J, with 17 bases in the middle. The CDR3 protein is CASTPPWGLNTGELFF. The CDR3 bases are TGTGCCAGTACCCCCCCATGGGGGCTAAACACCGGGGAGCTGTTTTTT.

The chain carries TRBV9 and TRBJ2-2; 8 bases map to TRBD2. The germline V gene has CDR1 SGDLS and CDR2 YYNGEE. The CDR3 runs to 18 residues. Losses at the gene ends were 3 bases for V and 4 bases for J; bases not matched to a gene: 14. Here the CDR3 DNA reads TGTGCCAGCAGCGCCGGGGGGGACCCCGTTTTTCTCACCGGGGAGCTGTTTTTT. The encoded protein is CASSAGGDPVFLTGELFF.

The chain uses TRBV28 and TRBJ2-1; 7 bases map to TRBD1. Germline values: CDR1 MDHEN, CDR2 SYDVKM. Unmatched junction bases numbered 13, after V lost 8 bases and J lost 0 bases. The CDR3 is 17 residues long. CDR3 protein: CASRDSPIKSSYNEQFF. The CDR3 nucleotides read TGTGCCAGCCGGGACAGCCCCATCAAGAGCTCCTACAATGAGCAGTTCTTC.

The chain employs TRBV4-1 and TRBJ1-5, with 10 nucleotides matching TRBD1. This CDR3 has 16 amino acids. V was pared by 2 bases and J by 4 bases, with 5 bases of the junction left unmatched. Per the germline V gene, CDR1 is MGHRA and CDR2 is YSYEKL. The CDR3 loop is CASSQTTGGWNQPQHF. The CDR3 nucleotides read TGCGCCAGCAGCCAAACGACAGGGGGCTGGAATCAGCCCCAGCATTTT.

Here the CDR3 DNA reads TGTGCCAGCAGCTCGTCGGACAGGTTGAACACTGAAGCTTTCTTT. Encoded protein: CASSSSDRLNTEAFF. The chain uses TRBV7-4 and TRBJ1-1; 7 bases agree with TRBD1. The CDR3 has 15 residues. V lost 4 bases to trimming and J lost 0 bases; unmatched junction nucleotides: 5. Germline lookup yields CDR1 SGHVT and CDR2 SQSDAQ.

The chain has TRBV6-5 and TRBJ2-4, with TRBD1 as a possible D gene (5 bases). Germline-derived CDR1 and CDR2 are MNHEY and SVGAGI. V dropped 7 bases and J dropped 3 bases, with 10 bases sitting between them. The CDR3 loop spans 13 amino acids. The chain's CDR3 is CASNQGGKNIQYF. The CDR3 nucleotides read TGTGCCAGCAATCAGGGTGGCAAAAACATTCAGTACTTC.

The chain recombines TRBV4-3 with TRBJ1-4, with 8 bases that match TRBD1. The CDR3 loop spans 16 amino acids. Germline values: CDR1 LGHNA, CDR2 YSLEER. Losses at the gene ends were 2 bases for V and 14 bases for J; bases not matched to a gene: 16. CDR3 nucleotide sequence: TGCGCCAGCAGCCAATCTGGGACAGGCCCACTAGCATATCTGTTTTTT. Its translation: CASSQSGTGPLAYLFF.

Regarding this clone: A much larger clone lies a single base off, so this may be a read error. The rearrangement uses TRBV12-1 and TRBJ1-1; TRBD1 reflects the table's D call only, with no check against the DNA. TRBV12-1 is shown as a pseudogene. The CDR3 contains 13 residues. CDR3 residues: CASSLTGVTEAFF. CDR3 nucleotides: TGTGCCAGCAGCTTGACAGGGGTGACTGAAGCTTTCTTT.

The chain carries TRBV23-1 and TRBJ1-6; D call uncertain. TRBV23-1 is an ORF, and what it does is uncertain. Trimming removed 6 bases from V and 6 bases from J, with 18 bases in between. There are 16 residues in the CDR3. The CDR3 reads CASSKETQNTNSPLHF. In DNA form, the CDR3 reads TGCGCCAGCAGCAAAGAAACACAGAATACTAATTCACCCCTCCACTTT.

The V and J genes are TRBV7-3 and TRBJ1-2; 10 nucleotides agree with TRBD1. Germline trimming cut 5 bases from V and 2 bases from J; bases unmatched to any gene: 5. Per germline, CDR1 SGHTA and CDR2 FQGTGA. The CDR3 has 15 residues. CDR3 in amino acids: CASSRDRGPNYGYTF. The DNA of the CDR3 is TGTGCCAGCAGCAGAGACAGGGGGCCAAACTATGGCTACACCTTC.

The chain carries TRBV5-8 and TRBJ1-4, with D perhaps TRBD1 (6 bases). Germline CDR1 and CDR2: SGHTS and YDEGEE. The CDR3 spans 14 residues. V lost 0 bases and J lost 6, with 9 bases in between. CDR3 amino acids: CASSLGGLHEKLFF. CDR3 in DNA: TGTGCCAGCAGCTTGGGGGGGCTCCATGAAAAACTGTTTTTT. Full variable domain (rest looked up from reference TRBV5-8 and TRBJ1-4): EAGVTQSPTHLIKTRGQQATLRCSPISGHTSVYWYQQALGLGLQFLLWYDEGEERNRGNFPPRFSGRQFPNYSSELNVNALELEDSALYLCASSLGGLHEKLFFGSGTQLSVL.

The J gene is TRBJ1-1, the V gene TRBV4-1; tentatively, D is TRBD1 (5 bases). V lost 1 base and J 6 bases, leaving 12 bases between the germline ends. Looked up from germline, CDR1 is MGHRA and CDR2 is YSYEKL. The CDR3 spans 14 residues. The CDR3 DNA reads TGCGCCAGCAGCCAAGGTCAGGGTTGGGCTGAAGCTTTCTTT. Its protein product is CASSQGQGWAEAFF.

Details on this clone: Mismatch with germline at one junction end may stem from a read error. J is TRBJ2-7 and V is TRBV6-6; D is possibly TRBD1 (6 bases). This CDR3 has 14 amino acids. Germline values: CDR1 MNHNY, CDR2 SVGAGI (reference sequence). The CDR3 DNA is TGTGCCAGCAGCACGGTCGGGTTCCCAGGGGTCCCGGACTTC. It codes for CASSTVGFPGVPDF.

In nucleotides, the CDR3 is TGTGCCAGCAGCACCAAAACAGGGGGCACGGGCGGCTACACCTTC. This sequence encodes CASSTKTGGTGGYTF. V usage is TRBV7-9 and J usage is TRBJ1-2, with 9 nucleotides matching TRBD1. Trimming took 5 bases from V and 8 from J; bases not matched to a gene: 12. Germline values: CDR1 SEHNR, CDR2 FQNEAQ (reference sequence). The CDR3 covers 15 residues.

This clone was seen a few times. This sequence joins TRBV12-5 and TRBJ1-5, with D possibly being TRBD1 (5 bases). This CDR3 comprises 14 residues. Trimming cost V 4 bases and J 8 bases, with 15 bases left between them. Germline loops: CDR1 LGHNT, CDR2 FRNRAP. The CDR3 loop reads CASGSPLRGKPQHF. The DNA for the CDR3 is TGTGCTAGTGGTTCCCCACTTCGGGGGAAGCCCCAGCATTTT. Based on the CDR3 plus reference TRBV12-5 and TRBJ1-5, the full variable domain is DARVTQTPRHKVTEMGQEVTMRCQPILGHNTVFWYRQTMMQGLELLAYFRNRAPLDDSGMPKDRFSAEMPDATLATLKIQPSEPRDSAVYFCASGSPLRGKPQHFGDGTRLSIL.

The gene calls are TRBV7-9 and TRBJ2-7; perhaps TRBD2 as D (5 bases). The CDR3 consists of 15 residues. Trimming shortened V by 11 bases and J by 1 base, and 21 bases separated the two germline ends. Per germline, CDR1 SEHNR and CDR2 FQNEAQ (reference sequence). CDR3 in amino acids: CASLNWRSGSYEQYV. In DNA, the CDR3 is TGTGCCTCCCTAAACTGGAGGAGTGGTTCCTACGAGCAGTACGTC.

J is TRBJ1-1 and V is TRBV11-2; 9 nucleotides match TRBD1. The CDR3 is 13 residues long. The V gene end was trimmed by 5 bases and the J gene end by 13 bases; junction bases not matched to a gene: 11. The V gene's germline CDR1 is SGHAT and CDR2 FQNNGV. Written as DNA, the CDR3 is TGTGCCAGCAGCGTACCGTCCGGGACAGGGCTTTTCTTT. Translation gives CASSVPSGTGLFF.

CDR3 DNA sequence: TGTGCCAGCAGTGGGGGGGACAGGGGCCATGAGCAGTTCTTC. It translates to CASSGGDRGHEQFF. V and J are TRBV6-2 or TRBV6-3 and TRBJ2-1; the match to TRBD1 covers 10 bases. V shed 5 bases, J shed 8 bases, and the junction held 6 bases outside the gene matches. Germline V CDR1 and CDR2: MNHEY, SVGEGT. The CDR3 length is 14 residues.